Detailed here is one T cell receptor (beta chain). The data are from a study of T-cell memory formation after mild COVID-19. Germline V gene sequence: CDR1 SGHVS, CDR2 FQNEAQ. The ends were cut back, 7 bases at V and 8 bases at J, with 17 bases in the middle. The length of the CDR3 is 13 residues. Each CDR3 protein gets one entry after TCRdb re-called the 5' RACE reads with MiXCR. The table includes roughly 80,000 distinct CDR3 sequences, about 14% detected once. Sequencing was done on a sample of PBMCs or a T cell subset sorted from them (not recorded which). This clonotype originated in an adult woman who had mild COVID-19 (a few samples of this study predate the infection). Cell type and time point are not known. The rearrangement links TRBV7-8 to TRBJ1-2, with no clear D. CDR3: CASTRDPLGGYTF. CDR3 bases: TGTGCCAGCACCCGCGACCCCCTGGGAGGCTACACCTTC.